These T cell receptor beta chains were read from a single sample in a study of cytomegalovirus exposure and HLA in healthy donors. Assay: immunoSEQ multiplex PCR; the TCRdb copy retains only in-frame clones and omits some. The sample contains roughly 98,000 clones, approximately 88% of which appear only once. Sequencing was done on a sample of PBMCs. These receptors all stem from a woman aged 30 to 39 in good health and CMV-seronegative. Each CDR3 is given with its conserved first and last residue. The D gene is left open where the match is weak. Clone size appears in some rows only: once, few, many, or a class for an expanded clone.

cdr3_aa cdr3_nt clone_size j_call d_call v_call
CASSQSSGSSYNEQFF TGTGCCAGCAGCCAATCTAGCGGAAGCTCCTACAATGAGCAGTTCTTC NA TRBJ2-1 TRBD2 TRBV28
CASRGQELYSNQPQHF TGTGCCAGCCGGGGACAGGAGCTATATAGCAATCAGCCCCAGCATTTT NA TRBJ1-5 TRBD1 TRBV6-6
CASKFPSATGELFF TGTGCCAGCAAGTTTCCTAGTGCCACCGGGGAGCTGTTTTTT NA TRBJ2-2 NA TRBV28
CASSAMSGASGYTF TGTGCCAGCAGTGCAATGAGTGGGGCTTCTGGCTACACCTTC NA TRBJ1-2 NA TRBV2
CASSERTGPYGYTF TGTGCCAGCAGCGAAAGGACAGGGCCCTATGGCTACACCTTC few TRBJ1-2 TRBD1 TRBV14
CASSSLRDMNTEAFF TGTGCCAGCAGCTCCCTCCGAGACATGAACACTGAAGCTTTCTTT NA TRBJ1-1 NA TRBV9
CASRHGARIPEAFF TGTGCCAGCAGGCATGGGGCCCGTATTCCTGAAGCTTTCTTT NA TRBJ1-1 NA TRBV6-6
CASSHRRTGGVLTF TGTGCCAGCAGCCATCGGCGGACAGGGGGCGTCCTGACTTTC few TRBJ2-6 TRBD1 TRBV7-3
CASSQAIGASEQYF TGTGCCAGCAGCCAAGCAATAGGGGCGAGCGAGCAGTACTTC once TRBJ2-7 NA TRBV14
CASSKGGSAHNEQFF TGTGCCAGTAGTAAAGGGGGATCCGCTCACAATGAGCAGTTCTTC NA TRBJ2-1 NA TRBV19
CASSSRLELGPGSYNEQFF TGCGCCAGCAGCTCCAGACTAGAATTGGGTCCGGGATCCTACAATGAGCAGTTCTTC NA TRBJ2-1 NA TRBV5-1
CASRGELAGHTDTQYF TGTGCCAGCAGGGGGGAACTAGCGGGCCACACAGATACGCAGTATTTT NA TRBJ2-3 TRBD2 TRBV28
CASSLPGQTNTGELFF TGTGCCAGCAGCTTACCGGGACAGACGAACACCGGGGAGCTGTTTTTT NA TRBJ2-2 TRBD1 TRBV5-6
CATSKARGRGNTIYF TGTGCCACCAGCAAAGCCAGGGGCAGAGGAAACACCATATATTTT NA TRBJ1-3 NA TRBV14
CASRPNRQTNEKLFF TGTGCCAGCAGACCTAATCGACAGACTAATGAAAAACTGTTTTTT NA TRBJ1-4 NA TRBV7-2
CASSLILRTGEYEQYF TGTGCCAGTAGTCTTATTTTAAGGACAGGGGAGTACGAGCAGTACTTC NA TRBJ2-7 TRBD1 TRBV19
CASSADWSGNTIYF TGTGCCAGCAGCGCTGACTGGTCTGGAAACACCATATATTTT once TRBJ1-3 NA TRBV9
CASSSWGGQGTYGYTF TGTGCCAGCAGCTCTTGGGGGGGACAGGGGACCTATGGCTACACCTTC NA TRBJ1-2 TRBD1 TRBV27
CATTLGGALGETQYF TGTGCCACCACCTTAGGGGGGGCTTTGGGAGAGACCCAGTACTTC NA TRBJ2-5 NA TRBV2
CASSEGQGPDTQYF TGCGCCAGCAGCGAGGGACAGGGACCAGATACGCAGTATTTT NA TRBJ2-3 TRBD1 TRBV5-1
CASSFPGSSVNTQYF TGTGCCAGCAGCTTCCCGGGATCTAGCGTGAATACGCAGTATTTT NA TRBJ2-3 NA TRBV5-6
CASRQGTAGYTF TGTGCCAGCAGGCAGGGGACGGCCGGCTACACCTTC NA TRBJ1-2 NA TRBV6-5
CASRFRVGSYQPQHF TGTGCCAGCAGATTCAGGGTGGGAAGTTATCAGCCCCAGCATTTT NA TRBJ1-5 NA TRBV28
CASTIKYELSEAFF TGTGCCAGCACCATCAAATATGAGTTAAGTGAAGCTTTCTTT NA TRBJ1-1 NA TRBV6-1
CASSRGVTYEQYF TGCGCCAGCAGCCGGGGAGTCACCTACGAGCAGTACTTC NA TRBJ2-7 NA TRBV4-3
CSVEEWDRGPDTQYF TGCAGCGTTGAAGAATGGGACAGGGGGCCAGATACGCAGTATTTT NA TRBJ2-3 TRBD1 TRBV29-1
CASSAWSLNTEAFF TGTGCCAGCTCCGCCTGGTCACTTAACACTGAAGCTTTCTTT NA TRBJ1-1 NA TRBV18
CASSLVGDTTDTQYF TGTGCCAGCAGCTTAGTGGGCGACACCACAGATACGCAGTATTTT NA TRBJ2-3 NA TRBV13
CASSLATGNTEAFF TGTGCCAGCAGCTTGGCAACAGGGAACACTGAAGCTTTCTTT NA TRBJ1-1 NA TRBV5-4
CASTWDSLAGANVLTF TGTGCCAGCACCTGGGACAGTCTGGCGGGGGCCAACGTCCTGACTTTC NA TRBJ2-6 TRBD1 TRBV2
CASRPTGTPAKNIQYF TGTGCCAGCCGCCCGACAGGTACCCCAGCCAAAAACATTCAGTACTTC NA TRBJ2-4 NA TRBV28
CASSVEGESYNEQFF TGTGCCAGCAGCGTAGAGGGGGAGTCCTACAATGAGCAGTTCTTC few TRBJ2-1 NA TRBV9
CASSPSRGNSPLHF TGTGCCAGCAGTCCCTCCCGGGGGAATTCACCCCTCCACTTT NA TRBJ1-6 NA TRBV2
CASSARTGAHQPQHF TGTGCCAGCAGCGCCCGGACAGGGGCCCATCAGCCCCAGCATTTT NA TRBJ1-5 TRBD1 TRBV7-6
CASTRGLNYGYTF TGTGCCAGCACACGGGGATTAAACTATGGCTACACCTTC NA TRBJ1-2 NA TRBV28
CASSLPLAGDRVRFF TGTGCCAGCAGCTTACCGCTGGCCGGGGACAGGGTTCGGTTCTTC NA TRBJ2-1 TRBD1 TRBV5-4
CASSQDRSTGELFF TGTGCCAGCAGCCAGGACAGATCCACCGGGGAGCTGTTTTTT NA TRBJ2-2 NA TRBV7-6
CARAGTDNQPQHF TGTGCCAGGGCAGGGACAGACAATCAGCCCCAGCATTTT once TRBJ1-5 TRBD1 TRBV2
CASSIAGYNEQFF TGTGCCAGTAGTATTGCGGGTTACAATGAGCAGTTCTTC NA TRBJ2-1 NA TRBV19
CASSHLSPRTGQLRYTF TGCGCCAGCAGTCATTTAAGTCCGAGGACAGGCCAATTGCGCTACACCTTC NA TRBJ1-2 TRBD1 TRBV23-1
CASSLRLAVNEQYF TGTGCCAGCAGTCTTCGACTAGCGGTAAACGAGCAGTACTTC NA TRBJ2-7 TRBD2 TRBV7-6
CASRDLAGGSTDTQYF TGTGCCAGCAGGGATCTAGCGGGGGGTAGCACAGATACGCAGTATTTT once TRBJ2-3 TRBD2 TRBV4-2
CASSPKIGGDYGYTF TGTGCCAGCTCACCCAAGATAGGGGGCGACTATGGCTACACCTTC few TRBJ1-2 TRBD1 TRBV18
CASSERETQYF TGTGCCAGCAGCGAACGGGAGACCCAGTACTTC NA TRBJ2-5 NA TRBV7-6
CASTAGNYEQYF TGTGCCAGCACGGCAGGGAACTACGAGCAGTACTTC few TRBJ2-7 NA TRBV2
CASSLQGRDQPQHF TGTGCCAGCAGCTTACAGGGAAGGGATCAGCCCCAGCATTTT NA TRBJ1-5 NA TRBV5-6
CASSYSGQPQHF TGTGCCAGCAGTTACTCCGGTCAGCCCCAGCATTTT NA TRBJ1-5 NA TRBV27
CASSLDVSGRYLNEQFF TGTGCCAGCAGCTTGGATGTCAGCGGGCGGTATTTGAATGAGCAGTTCTTC NA TRBJ2-1 NA TRBV5-4
CSATRAGGSPYEQYF TGCAGCGCGACCCGTGCGGGAGGTAGCCCCTACGAGCAGTACTTC NA TRBJ2-7 TRBD2 TRBV29-1
CASRATGIIGTDTQYF TGTGCCAGCAGGGCGACAGGGATTATCGGAACAGATACGCAGTATTTT NA TRBJ2-3 TRBD1 TRBV28
CASSLGQGDEQFF TGTGCCAGCAGCTTAGGACAGGGCGATGAGCAGTTCTTC NA TRBJ2-1 TRBD1 TRBV7-2
CASSIDLHPSGRGPDTQYF TGTGCCAGTAGTATAGACCTCCACCCTAGCGGGAGGGGACCAGATACGCAGTATTTT few TRBJ2-3 TRBD2 TRBV19
CASSLREGRRAFF TGTGCCAGTAGTCTCCGAGAGGGGAGGAGAGCTTTCTTT NA TRBJ1-1 NA TRBV19